Each of the 4 T cell receptor beta chains below was sequenced from the same sample in a study of cytomegalovirus exposure and HLA in healthy donors. The PCR made use of 60 Vbeta and 13 Jbeta primers. Method: immunoSEQ multiplex PCR; TCRdb's copy keeps in-frame clones and lacks some. Of approximately 210,000 clones listed, 70% to 80% are singletons. The sample taken for sequencing was PBMCs. These receptors originate from a woman aged 45-59 years in good health and CMV-seronegative.

The chain carries TRBV28 and TRBJ2-3; maybe TRBD2 (6 bases). The germline V gene has CDR1 MDHEN and CDR2 SYDVKM. Trimming took off 7 bases at V and 4 bases at J, with 21 bases between the two ends. CDR3 size: 16 residues. CDR3 amino acids: CASTLARGGRSDTQYF. The CDR3, as DNA: TGTGCCAGCACCCTCGCAAGGGGAGGCCGGTCAGATACGCAGTATTTT.

This chain uses TRBV15 with TRBJ1-1; 9 nucleotides agree with TRBD1. Germline V gene sequence: CDR1 LNHNV, CDR2 YYDKDF (reference sequence). The CDR3 is 20 residues long. V trimming: 5 bases; J trimming: 1 base; junction bases outside the gene matches: 20. CDR3 DNA sequence: TGTGCCACCAGCGTACCCTTTGGACAGGGGACTACTGGAGAGAACACTGAAGCTTTCTTT. This gives the protein CATSVPFGQGTTGENTEAFF.

The chain employs TRBV7-3 and TRBJ2-5, with 7 bases identical to TRBD2. This CDR3 has 13 residues. V shed 3 bases, J shed 5 bases, and the junction held 3 bases outside the gene matches. CDR1 is SGHTA and CDR2 is FQGTGA in the germline V gene. As DNA, the CDR3 is TGTGCCAGCAGCTTTCAGGGAGGGGAGACCCAGTACTTC. It is translated as CASSFQGGETQYF.

This clone was counted only a few times. The chain has TRBV6-5 and TRBJ1-4; perhaps TRBD1 as D (5 bases). Germline values: CDR1 MNHEY, CDR2 SVGAGI. The CDR3 covers 15 residues. The V and J ends lost 2 bases and 0 bases respectively, with 7 bases between them. The CDR3 is CASSYGATTNEKLFF. As DNA, the CDR3 is TGTGCCAGCAGTTACGGGGCTACAACTAATGAAAAACTGTTTTTT.